Listed here are 26 T cell receptor beta chains from one sample, sequenced in a study of lymphopenia after photon versus proton radiotherapy. The assay was immunoSEQ multiplex PCR, and TCRdb's table has in-frame clones only and misses some. The sample records 83,000 or so clones, approximately 82% being singletons. The sample consisted of peripheral blood, taken from a patient treated with proton-based radiotherapy. The source is a man aged 55 to 70 with pancreatic cancer.

The V and J genes are TRBV7-8 and TRBJ2-5; D call uncertain. The ends were cut back, 1 base at V and 7 bases at J, with 4 bases in the middle. Germline assignment: CDR1 SGHVS and CDR2 FQNEAQ. This CDR3 contains 11 residues. The CDR3 DNA sequence: TGTGCCAGCAGCTTAGGGGTGACCCAGTACTTC. Amino acids: CASSLGVTQYF.

This clone was seen a handful of times. This chain links TRBV5-4 with TRBJ2-1; D might be TRBD1 (6 bases). CDR1 SGHNT and CDR2 YYREEE come from the germline V gene (reference sequence). CDR3 length equals 16 residues. The CDR3 protein is CAYQGDIGGSYNEQFF. The CDR3 DNA reads as TGTGCGTACCAAGGGGATATAGGGGGCTCCTACAATGAGCAGTTCTTC.

On this clone: One end of the junction fails to match germline, which may point to a read error. V gene TRBV4-1 combines with J gene TRBJ2-7; D may be TRBD2 (6 bases). The CDR3 loop spans 15 amino acids. The germline V gene has CDR1 MGHRA and CDR2 YSYEKL. CDR3 sequence (DNA): TGCGCCAGCAGCCAAGTCAAGATAGGAGATGGCAGGGAGGTCTTC. Translation: CASSQVKIGDGREVF.

As for this clone: The same CDR3 arises from other DNA sequences in this sample as well. The rearrangement joins TRBV28 to TRBJ2-6; 7 bases match TRBD2. Germline loops: CDR1 MDHEN, CDR2 SYDVKM. The CDR3 is 17 residues long. The ends lost 7 bases at V and 0 bases at J; junction bases unmatched: 9. Here the CDR3 DNA reads TGTGCCAGCAACCCCGCGGGAGAAGGCTCTGGGGCCAACGTCCTGACTTTC. Translating gives CASNPAGEGSGANVLTF.

The rearrangement joins TRBV19 to TRBJ2-7; 7 positions match TRBD1. Germline-derived CDR1 and CDR2 are LNHDA and SQIVND (reference sequence). Trimming at V came to 6 bases and at J to 0 bases, leaving 8 bases not matched to a gene. CDR3 length: 15 residues. The DNA of the CDR3 is TGTGCCAGTAGAGGACAGGAGGCTGGCTCCTACGAGCAGTACTTC. Translating gives CASRGQEAGSYEQYF.

V is TRBV14 and J is TRBJ2-1; 9 nucleotides agree with TRBD2. The CDR3 is made up of 18 amino acids. V lost 3 bases, J lost 1 base, and 10 bases stayed unmatched. The V gene's germline CDR1 is SGHDN and CDR2 FVKESK. This CDR3 is CASSQDASGVTSYNEQFF. CDR3 in DNA: TGTGCCAGCAGCCAGGATGCTAGCGGGGTTACTTCCTACAATGAGCAGTTCTTC.

This rearrangement joins TRBV25-1 to TRBJ2-1, with TRBD2 matching over 9 bases. CDR1 MGHDK and CDR2 SYGVNS come from the germline V gene. CDR3 length: 14 amino acids. Trimming at V came to 3 bases and at J to 5 bases, leaving 2 bases not matched to a gene. Here the CDR3 reads CASSDLAGNNEQFF. Here the CDR3 DNA reads TGTGCCAGCAGTGACCTAGCGGGGAACAATGAGCAGTTCTTC.

The count of this clone is one. CDR3 DNA sequence: TGTGCCAGCACCGGACATTGGGGGGATAAATCCTACGAGCAGTACTTC. Protein: CASTGHWGDKSYEQYF. The J gene is TRBJ2-7, the V gene TRBV28; D possibly corresponds to TRBD2 (6 bases). The CDR3 is made up of 16 amino acids. Germline V gene lookup returns CDR1 MDHEN and CDR2 SYDVKM. With 7 bases removed from V and 1 base from J, the gap between germline ends came to 20 bases.

The rearrangement links TRBV21-1 to TRBJ1-5; the tabulated D call, TRBD1, remains unverified against the DNA. TRBV21-1 is a pseudogene. The CDR3 covers 14 residues. CDR3 in DNA: TGTGCCAGGGAGGACAGGATTGGCAATCAGCCCCAGCATTTT. It codes for CAREDRIGNQPQHF.

The V call is TRBV18, the J call TRBJ2-3, with unresolved D. Germline lookup yields CDR1 KGHSH and CDR2 LQKENI. Trimming removed 2 bases from V and 2 bases from J, with 2 bases in between. This CDR3 comprises 12 residues. The DNA for the CDR3 is TGTGCCAGCTCACCAGCCACAGATACGCAGTATTTT. Translating gives CASSPATDTQYF. Together with reference TRBV18 and TRBJ2-3, the CDR3 gives the full variable domain: NAGVMQNPRHLVRRRGQEARLRCSPMKGHSHVYWYRQLPEEGLKFMVYLQKENIIDESGMPKERFSAEFPKEGPSILRIQQVVRGDSAAYFCASSPATDTQYFGPGTRLTVL.

CDR3 in DNA: TGTGCCAGCAGCAAACAGGGGGCGGGCAGGCCCCAGCATTTT. It encodes CASSKQGAGRPQHF. V gene TRBV5-6 combines with J gene TRBJ1-5, with 9 bases aligning to TRBD1. The CDR3 loop spans 14 amino acids. The germline V gene encodes CDR1 SGHDT and CDR2 YYEEEE. Trimming removed 4 bases from V and 9 bases from J; junction bases left unmatched: 8. Looking up the rest from reference TRBV5-6 and TRBJ1-5 gives the full variable domain: DAGVTQSPTHLIKTRGQQVTLRCSPKSGHDTVSWYQQALGQGPQFIFQYYEEEERQRGNFPDRFSGHQFPNYSSELNVNALLLGDSALYLCASSKQGAGRPQHFGDGTRLSIL.

V is TRBV5-1 and J is TRBJ2-3, with a weak D call TRBD1 (6 bases). The germline V and J ends were trimmed by 4 bases and 0 bases, with 15 bases remaining between them. Germline V lookup: CDR1 SGHRS, CDR2 YFSETQ. The CDR3 runs 16 residues. The CDR3, as DNA: TGCGCCAGCAGCCTGAACCCTCAGGGGAGCACAGATACGCAGTATTTT. The encoded protein is CASSLNPQGSTDTQYF.

Only one count was recorded for this clone. The chain links TRBV27 to TRBJ2-1; no reliable D call. Germline V gives CDR1 MNHEY, CDR2 SMNVEV (reference sequence). The CDR3 runs 15 residues. V lost 6 bases and J 6 bases, leaving 18 bases between the germline ends. This chain's CDR3 is CASSISSGFGNEQFF. The CDR3 coding sequence is TGTGCCAGCAGCATATCGTCCGGGTTCGGCAATGAGCAGTTCTTC.

The rearrangement links TRBV7-3 to TRBJ2-2, with 7 nucleotides matching TRBD1. The V segment lost 0 bases and the J segment 5 bases; nucleotides outside the gene matches: 3. Germline V gene lookup returns CDR1 SGHTA and CDR2 FQGTGA. This CDR3 is built from 15 residues. CDR3 sequence: CASSLTPRGTGELFF. CDR3 DNA sequence: TGTGCCAGCAGCTTAACGCCCAGGGGGACCGGGGAGCTGTTTTTT.

This clone showed up just a few times. The chain uses TRBV7-2 and TRBJ2-3, with D perhaps given as TRBD1 or TRBD2 (5 bases each). Germline V CDR1 and CDR2: SGHTA, FQGNSA. The CDR3 totals 16 residues. V was trimmed by 1 base and J by 5 bases, leaving 16 bases between them. The CDR3: CASSLGDRISKDTQYF. The CDR3 DNA reads TGTGCCAGCAGCTTAGGGGACCGAATATCAAAAGATACGCAGTATTTT. Combining the CDR3 with reference TRBV7-2 and TRBJ2-3 gives the whole variable domain GAGVSQSPSNKVTEKGKDVELRCDPISGHTALYWYRQSLGQGLEFLIYFQGNSAPDKSGLPSDRFSAERTGGSVSTLTIQRTQQEDSAVYLCASSLGDRISKDTQYFGPGTRLTVL.

The chain joins TRBV19 to TRBJ1-2, with 12 bases identical to TRBD1. CDR3 length: 14 amino acids. After removal of 6 bases from V and 6 bases from J, the junction contained 5 bases not matched to a gene. Germline assignment: CDR1 LNHDA and CDR2 SQIVND (reference sequence). The CDR3 loop reads CASRGQGATNGYTF. DNA of the CDR3: TGTGCCAGTAGGGGACAGGGGGCGACCAATGGCTACACCTTC.

This sequence joins TRBV6-5 and TRBJ2-3; TRBD1 agrees at 7 bases. Germline trimming cut 5 bases from V and 6 bases from J; bases unmatched to any gene: 8. The CDR3 loop spans 14 amino acids. Germline CDR1 MNHEY, CDR2 SVGAGI. Here the CDR3 reads CASSAGTVRDTQYF. CDR3 nucleotides: TGTGCCAGCAGTGCCGGGACAGTTAGGGATACGCAGTATTTT.

This clone was recorded once. This chain joins TRBV9 and TRBJ2-6; perhaps D is TRBD1 or TRBD2 (6 bases each). The ends were cut back, 0 bases at V and 0 bases at J, with 13 bases in the middle. The CDR3 sequence is 18 residues long. Looked up from germline, CDR1 is SGDLS and CDR2 is YYNGEE. The CDR3 DNA follows: TGTGCCAGCAGCGTAGTGGGGGGCCCGAGCTCTGGGGCCAACGTCCTGACTTTC. It translates to CASSVVGGPSSGANVLTF.

The chain links TRBV7-6 to TRBJ2-3; 10 bases match TRBD2. This CDR3 has 17 amino acids. The trim removed 4 bases at V and 4 bases at J, leaving 11 bases unmatched. The germline CDR1 and CDR2 sequences are SGHVS and FNYEAQ. As DNA, the CDR3 is TGTGCCAGCAGCTACGGGGTTCTAGCGGGAGAGTCAGATACGCAGTATTTT. Encoded protein: CASSYGVLAGESDTQYF. Based on the CDR3 plus reference TRBV7-6 and TRBJ2-3, the full variable domain is GAGVSQSPRYKVTKRGQDVALRCDPISGHVSLYWYRQALGQGPEFLTYFNYEAQQDKSGLPNDRFSAERPEGSISTLTIQRTEQRDSAMYRCASSYGVLAGESDTQYFGPGTRLTVL.

The chain couples TRBV19 to TRBJ1-2; D is possibly TRBD1 (5 bases). Germline V gene lookup returns CDR1 LNHDA and CDR2 SQIVND (reference sequence). V lost 6 bases, J lost 0 bases, and 29 bases lay in between. CDR3 length: 20 residues. CDR3 DNA sequence: TGTGCCAGTAGGACTCACTCCAACAGGAACAAGACCCCGTCTAACTATGGCTACACCTTC. This translates into CASRTHSNRNKTPSNYGYTF.

This clone has more than one count but fewer than ten. The chain carries TRBV11-2 and TRBJ1-5, with TRBD1 as a possible D gene (5 bases). CDR1 and CDR2 (germline): SGHAT, FQNNGV. With 5 bases removed from V and 4 bases from J, the gap between germline ends came to 15 bases. The CDR3 length is 15 residues. CDR3 sequence reads: CASSPSLEGNQPQHF. The CDR3, as DNA: TGTGCCAGCAGCCCCTCGCTGGAGGGGAATCAGCCCCAGCATTTT.

The chain has TRBV6-6 and TRBJ1-5, with D perhaps TRBD1 (5 bases). The CDR3 has 14 amino acids. Germline V gene sequence: CDR1 MNHNY, CDR2 SVGAGI (reference sequence). Trimming shortened V by 4 bases and J by 0 bases, and 7 bases separated the two germline ends. The CDR3 sequence is CASSSRDSNQPQHF. CDR3 DNA: TGTGCCAGCAGTTCCAGGGATAGCAATCAGCCCCAGCATTTT.

V gene TRBV11-2 combines with J gene TRBJ2-3; the match to TRBD2 covers 14 bases. The CDR3 length is 17 residues. J was trimmed by 6 bases and V by 3 bases; bases with no gene match: 8. Germline values: CDR1 SGHAT, CDR2 FQNNGV. For the CDR3, the DNA is TGTGCCAGCAGCTTCTCACTTCGGACTAGCGGGAGGGATACGCAGTATTTT. Translated: CASSFSLRTSGRDTQYF.

The V call is TRBV7-2, the J call TRBJ2-5; TRBD2 aligns across 7 bases. This CDR3 has 14 amino acids. J was trimmed by 7 bases and V by 1 base; bases with no gene match: 6. CDR1 is SGHTA and CDR2 is FQGNSA in the germline V gene. Here the CDR3 DNA reads TGTGCCAGCAGCTTAGTTGCGGGAGACGCGACCCAGTACTTC. This gives the protein CASSLVAGDATQYF.

J is TRBJ1-4 and V is TRBV9, with D hard to call. CDR3 length equals 15 residues. The germline V and J ends were trimmed by 4 bases and 7 bases, with 17 bases remaining between them. The germline gives CDR1 SGDLS, CDR2 YYNGEE. The CDR3 bases are TGTGCCAGCAGCACCCGAGGGAACCACGGTGAAAAACTGTTTTTT. The encoded protein is CASSTRGNHGEKLFF.

V and J are TRBV6-5 and TRBJ1-2, with a tentative D call TRBD1 (6 bases). The CDR3 has 14 residues. V was shortened by 7 bases and J by 0 bases, with 12 bases between the two germline ends. Germline V gene data show CDR1 as MNHEY and CDR2 as SVGAGI. CDR3 sequence (DNA): TGTGCCAGCAAAAAGGGGGAACCTAACTATGGCTACACCTTC. The encoded protein is CASKKGEPNYGYTF.